Sequencing of this T cell receptor (beta chain) was carried out in a study of blood T cell repertoires in COVID-19. Study-wide context: The analysed material was cDNA or gDNA that came from T cells, B-cell-depleted T cells, or PBMCs.

CDR1 ENHRY and CDR2 SYGVKD come from the germline V gene. V was pared by 0 bases and J by 1 base, with 4 bases between. This CDR3 is built from 14 residues. All enrollees were roughly 18 to 95 years old and from around 25 US areas. Participant reports of clinical history set cohort assignment. Authors' processing steps: Using reference gene primer amplification, nucleated cell counts were estimated. This table comes from immunoSEQ multiplex PCR, and its TCRdb copy is limited to in-frame clones, with some not included. That table furnishes V, J and clone size, whereas the DNA furnished D and trimming. The data hold about 210,000 clones, with about 76% observed a single time.

This chain connects TRBV10-3 to TRBJ1-5, with D hard to call. The specimen was PBMCs or T cells enriched from blood (not recorded which). The sequence derives from a woman between 45 and 60 years old with acute COVID-19. Here the CDR3 DNA reads TGTGCCATCAGTGAGTCGCAGAGCAATCAGCCCCAGCATTTT. Amino acid sequence: CAISESQSNQPQHF.